This T cell receptor beta chain was identified in a study of T cells in tumors after PD-1 blockade. Regarding the study as a whole: About 41% of tumor TCR clonotypes were also found in blood.

The repertoire was sequenced with immunoSEQ multiplex PCR; TCRdb's copy has only in-frame clones and lacks some. This table holds about 14,000 clones, about 82% found once. In regard to this clone: Its antigen remains unknown.

This sequence originates from a human donor with basal cell carcinoma. The sample consisted of PBMCs, taken after anti-PD-1 treatment.

This CDR3 is CASSLGRIYEQYF. In DNA form, the CDR3 reads TGTGCCAGCAGCTTGGGGCGTATTTACGAGCAGTACTTC. The V gene is TRBV5-6, the J gene TRBJ2-7; the D is unclear. Trimming removed 0 bases at V and 4 bases at J, with 8 bases between. The length of the CDR3 is 13 residues. The germline CDR1 and CDR2 sequences are SGHDT and YYEEEE. Full variable domain (remainder filled in from reference TRBV5-6 and TRBJ2-7): DAGVTQSPTHLIKTRGQQVTLRCSPKSGHDTVSWYQQALGQGPQFIFQYYEEEERQRGNFPDRFSGHQFPNYSSELNVNALLLGDSALYLCASSLGRIYEQYFGPGTRLTVT.